The clone carrying this T cell receptor beta chain was detected many times. The source of the sample is a study of T-cell reconstitution after alpha-beta-depleted transplantation in children. The library targeted TCRbeta and was prepared with unique molecular identifiers. MiXCR, applied by TCRdb to the PCR reads, yields one record per CDR3 protein. The sample gives about 610,000 distinct CDR3 sequences, roughly 10% of which show up once; about 4.3% is in the top ten. Per germline, CDR1 SGHTA and CDR2 FQGNSA. The CDR3 covers 13 residues. V was shortened by 5 bases and J by 6 bases, with 13 bases between the two germline ends.

The receptor was derived from a human donor who donated a stem cell graft to a child with acute myeloid leukemia. The gene calls are TRBV7-2 and TRBJ1-1; D unclear. This specimen consisted of PBMCs from the stem cell graft donor, obtained from the stem cell graft. In DNA, the CDR3 is TGTGCCAGCAGCAAGCCCGTGCTCGCTGAAGCTTTCTTT. Encoded protein: CASSKPVLAEAFF.